The subject of this entry is one TCR beta chain. The target of this receptor is not known. No much larger clonotype is one base removed from it; base qualities were not supplied. This record comes from a study of glioma-infiltrating T cells after dendritic cell vaccination (dated by TCRdb to the mid-2010s). Looking at the study overall: A cohort of about 15 glioblastoma patients from Phase I and II dendritic cell vaccination trials was included, of whom 9 were newly diagnosed and 6 had recurrent disease. Patients received autologous tumor lysate-pulsed dendritic cell vaccination between about 2003 and 2012. The vaccine was prepared from monocyte-derived dendritic cells that were cultured for under 8 days with IL-4 and GM-CSF and then pulsed overnight with autologous tumor lysate. Three intradermal dendritic cell vaccine injections were administered to patients at biweekly intervals in the arm below the axilla. In glioblastoma patients vaccinated with dendritic cells, deep sequencing of TCR beta CDR3 regions served to measure tumor-infiltrating lymphocyte content and to compare repertoires between tumor and blood. Survival after dendritic cell vaccination was correlated with TCR sequencing metrics, such as TIL content and the overlap between tumor and blood repertoires.

Patients were selected for having adequate residual fresh-frozen tumor tissue and more than two years of available survival data. An isocitrate dehydrogenase mutation was not carried by any of the glioblastoma patients, although molecular status was otherwise variable. PBMC were collected before vaccination, two weeks after the third vaccination, and at tumor progression if tumor progression occurred. The Qiagen DNeasy Blood extraction Kit was used for extraction of genomic DNA. The immunoSEQ assay amplified TCRB CDR3 regions from approximately 2 micrograms of genomic DNA, or from all available DNA when less than that amount was available. The multiplex PCR employed 60 forward primers targeting TCR V beta segments and 13 reverse primers targeting J beta segments. To estimate the number of reads per starting template, synthetic control templates were added to each sample at limiting dilution. Sequencing produced 87 bp reads on the Illumina HiSeq System. As for how the authors treated the data: PCR and sequencing errors were removed by merging closely related sequences with a nearest neighbor algorithm. TCR overlap was measured as the percentage of unique tumor TCR beta sequences that were also present in the peripheral blood of the same patient. Here the immuneACCESS table is served through TCRdb, limited to in-frame sequences with V and J called. Missing clones are a known gap in these copies; in checked studies unresolved V genes cover under half, and the rest lacks a known reason. For V, J and clone size, that table is used; D and trimming come from the DNA. The sample records tens of thousands of clones, 90% to 95% of which are singletons. Over 2% of the sample rests with the top ten.

General conclusions and limits of the study: TCR clonality showed no direct relationship with survival, which suggests that a diverse polyclonal response may matter. The three-group TCR overlap response model was described as speculative and requiring prospective validation. The cohort was small and heterogeneous, only a few patients had full blood and tumor sets, and even fewer had initial-recurrent tumor pairs. After dendritic cell vaccination, a higher estimated pretreatment TIL content predicted longer time to progression and longer overall survival.

The junction carries 12 bases between V and J, which are trimmed by 0 bases and 3 bases respectively. As encoded in the germline V gene, CDR1 is MGHRA while CDR2 is YSYEKL. Taken from cysteine to phenylalanine, the CDR3 has 15 residues. Just CDR3 DNA is preserved here, 45 bases in frame from base 1. This TCR came from a human donor with glioblastoma. The chain was built from TRBV4-1 and TRBJ2-7; the D gene is perhaps TRBD2, on 7 matching bases. Sequencing used blood, obtained before dendritic cell vaccination. The encoded CDR3 is CASSQDPGGLYEQYF. The nucleotide sequence is TGCGCCAGCAGCCAAGACCCGGGGGGCCTCTACGAGCAGTACTTC.